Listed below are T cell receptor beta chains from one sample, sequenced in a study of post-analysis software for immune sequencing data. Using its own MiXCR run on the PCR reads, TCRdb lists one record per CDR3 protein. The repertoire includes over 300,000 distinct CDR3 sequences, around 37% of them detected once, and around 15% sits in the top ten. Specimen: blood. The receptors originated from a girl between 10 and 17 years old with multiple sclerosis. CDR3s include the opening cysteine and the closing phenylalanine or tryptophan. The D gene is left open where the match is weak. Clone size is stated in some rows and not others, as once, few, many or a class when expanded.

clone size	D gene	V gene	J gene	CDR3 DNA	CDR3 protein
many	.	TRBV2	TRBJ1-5	TGTGCCAGCAGATGGCAGGCTAATCAGCCCCAGCATTTT	CASRWQANQPQHF
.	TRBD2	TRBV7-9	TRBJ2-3	TGTGCCAGCAGCACTCCGACTAGCGGGCAGTATTTT	CASSTPTSGQYF
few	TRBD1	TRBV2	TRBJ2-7	TGTGCCAGCACCCCGACAGGGCGCTCCTACGAGCAGTACTTC	CASTPTGRSYEQYF
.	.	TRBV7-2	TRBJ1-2	TGTGCCAGCAGCAAAGGGGGAGGGGCATCCCGCGATGGCTACACCTTC	CASSKGGGASRDGYTF
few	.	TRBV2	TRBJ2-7	TGTGCCAGCAGTGAAGGGGGCGACCAGTACTTC	CASSEGGDQYF
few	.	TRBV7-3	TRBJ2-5	TGTGCCAGCAGCTTAAACGGGGGCCACCAAGAGACCCAGTACTTC	CASSLNGGHQETQYF
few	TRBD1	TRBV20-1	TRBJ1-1	TGCAGTGCTACCGGGACAGGGAGTACTGAAGCTTTCTTT	CSATGTGSTEAFF
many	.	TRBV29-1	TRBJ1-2	TGCAGCGTTTCAGACCCCAGCTATGGCTACACCTTC	CSVSDPSYGYTF
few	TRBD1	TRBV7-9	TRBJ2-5	TGTGCCAGCAGCTTCACAGGGGGCGCGATCCCCGAGACCCAGTACTTC	CASSFTGGAIPETQYF
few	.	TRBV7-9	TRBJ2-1	TGTGCCAGCAGCCGCAGGGGTGGTGAGCAGTTCTTC	CASSRRGGEQFF
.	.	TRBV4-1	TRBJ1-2	TGCGCCAGCAGCCAACCGCTGGCGGGGAACTATGGCTACACCTTC	CASSQPLAGNYGYTF
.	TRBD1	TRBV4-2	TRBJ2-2	TGTGCCAGCAGCCCTGGACAGGGCCCGAACACCGGGGAGCTGTTTTTT	CASSPGQGPNTGELFF
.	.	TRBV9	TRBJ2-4	TGTGCCAGCAGCGTAGGCAGACCCGGGACCCTAGGAGGCATTCAGTACTTC	CASSVGRPGTLGGIQYF
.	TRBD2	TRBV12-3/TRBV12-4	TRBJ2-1	TGTGCCAGCAGTTACGCTAGCGGGCGCTACAATGAGCAGTTCTTC	CASSYASGRYNEQFF
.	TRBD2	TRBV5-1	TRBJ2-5	TGCGCCAGCAGCTTGAAAACTAGCGGAGAGACCCAGTACTTC	CASSLKTSGETQYF
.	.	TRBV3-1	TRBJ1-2	TGTGCCAGCAGCCAAGAGGATCAGGGTGGCTATGGCTACACCTTC	CASSQEDQGGYGYTF
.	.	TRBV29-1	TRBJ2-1	TGCAGCGTTGAATCCCAAGAGGGACGGCACAATGAGCAGTTCTTC	CSVESQEGRHNEQFF
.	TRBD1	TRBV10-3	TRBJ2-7	TGTGCCATCAGTAAATGGACAGGGGGAGGTTACGAGCAGTACTTC	CAISKWTGGGYEQYF
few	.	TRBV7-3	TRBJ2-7	TGTGCCAGCAGCTTAGAACCTAGCTCCTACGAGCAGTACTTC	CASSLEPSSYEQYF
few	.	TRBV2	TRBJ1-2	TGTGCCAGCACTACCACCGGTGGCTATGGCTACACCTTC	CASTTTGGYGYTF
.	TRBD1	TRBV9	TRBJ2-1	TGTGCCAGCAGCGTAGGGACAGGGATCTACAATGAGCAGTTCTTC	CASSVGTGIYNEQFF
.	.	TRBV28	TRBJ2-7	TGTGCCAGCAGCCCCCGCGGGCAGGGCGACGAGCAGTACTTC	CASSPRGQGDEQYF
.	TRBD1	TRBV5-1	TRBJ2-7	TGCGCCAGCAGCCCCTACGGACAGGGTGGGGAAGAGCAGTACTTC	CASSPYGQGGEEQYF
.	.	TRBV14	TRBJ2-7	TGTGCCAGCAGCGCACAACTTGGACGCTACGAGCAGTACTTC	CASSAQLGRYEQYF
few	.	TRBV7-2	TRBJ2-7	TGTGCCAGCAGCACCGGGACCTGGAACGAGCAGTACTTC	CASSTGTWNEQYF
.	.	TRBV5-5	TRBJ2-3	TGTGCCAGCAGCCCCCCACAGGGTATCTTGGCAGATACGCAGTATTTT	CASSPPQGILADTQYF
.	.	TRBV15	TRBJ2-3	TGTGCCACCAGCAGAGACCGTCCGGGGGTTGCAGATACGCAGTATTTT	CATSRDRPGVADTQYF
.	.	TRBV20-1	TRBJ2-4	TGCAGTGCTAGAGATCCTGGACAGACACTTTACATTCAGTACTTC	CSARDPGQTLYIQYF
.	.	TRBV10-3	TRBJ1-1	TGTGCCATCACAAGGGGGGACACTGAAGCTTTCTTT	CAITRGDTEAFF
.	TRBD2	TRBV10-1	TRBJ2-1	TGCGCCAGCAGTGAATTGGGGACTAGCCAAAACTACAATGAGCAGTTCTTC	CASSELGTSQNYNEQFF
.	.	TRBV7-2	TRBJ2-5	TGTGCCAGCAGCTCCGGGGACACCCGGGCCCAGTACTTC	CASSSGDTRAQYF
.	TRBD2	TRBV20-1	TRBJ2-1	TGCAGTGCCAGGACTAGCGGCTCCTACAATGAGCAGTTCTTC	CSARTSGSYNEQFF
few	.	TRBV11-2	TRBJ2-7	TGTGCCAGCATCGACGGACAAATGGGCTCCGAGCAGTACTTC	CASIDGQMGSEQYF
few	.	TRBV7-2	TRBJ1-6	TGTGCCAGCAGCTTACAGGGACGGTCACCCCTCCACTTT	CASSLQGRSPLHF
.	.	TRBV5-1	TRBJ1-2	TGCGCCAGCAGGGCTCTCTTCCCGGAGCTTGACTACACCTTC	CASRALFPELDYTF
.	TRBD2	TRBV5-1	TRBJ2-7	TGCGCCAGCAGCCCGACCTGGGGACTAGCGGGGGGCTCCTACGAGCAGTACTTC	CASSPTWGLAGGSYEQYF